These T cell receptor beta chains were read from a single sample in a study of beta chain features in type 1 diabetes. The assay was immunoSEQ multiplex PCR, and TCRdb's table has in-frame clones only and misses some. The table shows about 220,000 clones, with 9.5% to 13% occurring only once. The sequencing sample was made of central memory CD4+ T cells from blood. These TCRs come from a man in his late teens or twenties in good health. Both conserved end residues are part of each CDR3. The D gene is left open where the match is weak. Clone size is given for some rows only: seen once, a few or many times, or a class if the clone is expanded.

>TRBJ2-7|few|TRBD1|TRBV7-2
TGTGCCAGCAGCTACCGGACAGGGATAGGATACGAGCAGTACTTC
CASSYRTGIGYEQYF
>TRBJ2-1|once|TRBD2|TRBV7-3
TGTGCCAGCAGCTCCGACAACCTAGCGGGAGAGCAGTTCTTC
CASSSDNLAGEQFF
>TRBJ2-1|few|NA|TRBV7-8
TGTGCCAGCAGTTCCACCCGACTGAGAGACAATGAGCAGTTCTTC
CASSSTRLRDNEQFF
>TRBJ1-3|many|NA|TRBV10-3
TGTGCCATCAGTGTTCCCCACAGCTACTCTGGAAACACCATATATTTT
CAISVPHSYSGNTIYF
>TRBJ2-1|NA|NA|TRBV2
TGTGCCACCAAACTCGGATTCGATGAGCAGTTCTTC
CATKLGFDEQFF
>TRBJ2-1|NA|NA|TRBV21-1
TGTGCCAGCAGCCCCGTCGGCGGGTACAATGAGCAGTTCTTC
CASSPVGGYNEQFF
>TRBJ1-1|many|NA|TRBV19
TGTGCCAGTAGTGAACAGAGTAACACTGAAGCTTTCTTT
CASSEQSNTEAFF
>TRBJ1-1|many|NA|TRBV29-1
TGCAGCGTTGAAATGGGCGTCGCTGAAGCTTTCTTT
CSVEMGVAEAFF
>TRBJ1-1|few|NA|TRBV29-1
TGCAGCGTTGTCCGGCAGGGGACGGGAGCTTTCTTT
CSVVRQGTGAFF
>TRBJ2-1|many|NA|TRBV7-8
TGTGCCAGCAGCTTGATCGGATACAATGAGCAGTTCTTC
CASSLIGYNEQFF
>TRBJ2-5|NA|NA|TRBV2
TGTGCCAGCAGTAGGGACAACAGGGAGACCCAGTACTTC
CASSRDNRETQYF
>TRBJ1-1|NA|NA|TRBV7-8
TGTGCCAGCAGCTCGCAGGGTGAAGCTGAAGCTTTCTTT
CASSSQGEAEAFF
>TRBJ1-1|NA|NA|TRBV5-6
TGTGCCAGCAGCTTGGTCTGGGGAGACACTGAAGCTTTCTTT
CASSLVWGDTEAFF
>TRBJ2-2|few|NA|TRBV4-3
TGCGCCAGCAGCCAACGGGTAGCCGCGAACACCGGGGAGCTGTTTTTT
CASSQRVAANTGELFF
>TRBJ2-7|NA|NA|TRBV5-6
TGTGCCAGCAGCGGAAAGACAGGACCCGACGAGCAGTACTTC
CASSGKTGPDEQYF
>TRBJ2-7|NA|TRBD2|TRBV7-9
TGTGCCCCCAAGGGACTAGCGGAGACCTACGAGCAGTACTTC
CAPKGLAETYEQYF
>TRBJ2-3|NA|NA|TRBV7-9
TGTGCCAGCATACTTAGCGCCCTATCCGCAGATACGCAGTATTTT
CASILSALSADTQYF
>TRBJ2-3|few|NA|TRBV6-5
TGTGCCAGCAGTCCGCCGGGCACAGATACGCAGTATTTT
CASSPPGTDTQYF
>TRBJ2-5|NA|NA|TRBV7-2
TGTGCCAGCAGCCCCTCCTTCAGGGAGACCCAGTACTTC
CASSPSFRETQYF
>TRBJ2-1|few|NA|TRBV7-2
TGTGCCAGCAGCTTATACCAATACAATGAGCAGTTCTTC
CASSLYQYNEQFF
>TRBJ2-5|NA|NA|TRBV2
TGTGCCAGCAGCCAAGATGCAGAGACCCAGTACTTC
CASSQDAETQYF
>TRBJ2-7|NA|NA|TRBV12-2
TGTGCAAGTCGCTTAGTGCCCGGGACAGCATCCTACGAGCAGTACTTC
CASRLVPGTASYEQYF
>TRBJ2-3|few|NA|TRBV10-3
TGTGCCATCATGGGAGTGAGAGGCACAGATACGCAGTATTTT
CAIMGVRGTDTQYF